This TCR beta chain emerged from a study of CD8+ T cells in alopecia areata. Notes on this clone: Its antigen is undetermined.

cDNA serving as the sequencing template came from extracted, reverse transcribed RNA. Produced via immunoSEQ multiplex PCR; TCRdb's table is partial and in-frame only. This table holds roughly 40,000 clones, roughly 53% found once. The CDR3 contains 12 residues. Per germline, CDR1 SQVTM and CDR2 ANQGSEA. V dropped 7 bases and J dropped 4 bases, with 11 bases sitting between them. CD4+ cells obtained from 4 or 5 patients were subjected to sorting into CD25+CD127- cells. Peripheral blood samples and lesional scalp punch biopsies were obtained from alopecia areata patients. CD4+ and CD8+ T cells were sorted from PBMCs stained for CD3, CD4 and CD8. General study results and limits: Greater clonality was observed in lesional scalp samples, especially alopecia totalis/universalis, versus normal scalp. In scalp samples, resident alphabeta T cells of normal skin are also sequenced.

The TCR comes from a human donor with alopecia areata. The specimen sequenced was CD4+ Tregs sorted from blood. The rearrangement uses TRBV29-1 and TRBJ1-5; D remains ambiguous. This CDR3 reads CSAQRGNQPQHF. CDR3 nucleotides: TGCAGCGCCCAGAGAGGGAATCAGCCCCAGCATTTT.